This TCR beta chain is drawn from a study of beta chain features in type 1 diabetes. Points from the study as a whole: Reduced insertions and increased deletions marked VDJ junctions in type 1 diabetes patients.

Heparinised blood was drawn once per donor, averaging about 100 mL. Sorted cells reached over 95% purity in every population. Expressed TCRB transcripts were sequenced because the isolated RNA had all been reverse transcribed beforehand. Sequencing used immunoSEQ multiplex PCR; TCRdb keeps in-frame clones, though not all of them. Of about 160,000 clones in the sample, just over 9% are singletons; the top ten hold 2.3%. This clone was detected a few times. Its antigen is not identified. This CDR3 region has 12 residues. Trimming removed 1 base at V and 3 bases at J, with 5 bases between. Germline V gene lookup returns CDR1 SGHDT and CDR2 YYEEEE.

The sequence was collected from a woman aged 18-29 years in good health. Sequencing input: central memory CD4+ T cells from blood. This chain connects TRBV5-6 to TRBJ2-7; D unclear. CDR3 DNA sequence: TGTGCCAGCAGCTTGTTAGACTACGAGCAGTACTTC. Translated, it gives CASSLLDYEQYF.